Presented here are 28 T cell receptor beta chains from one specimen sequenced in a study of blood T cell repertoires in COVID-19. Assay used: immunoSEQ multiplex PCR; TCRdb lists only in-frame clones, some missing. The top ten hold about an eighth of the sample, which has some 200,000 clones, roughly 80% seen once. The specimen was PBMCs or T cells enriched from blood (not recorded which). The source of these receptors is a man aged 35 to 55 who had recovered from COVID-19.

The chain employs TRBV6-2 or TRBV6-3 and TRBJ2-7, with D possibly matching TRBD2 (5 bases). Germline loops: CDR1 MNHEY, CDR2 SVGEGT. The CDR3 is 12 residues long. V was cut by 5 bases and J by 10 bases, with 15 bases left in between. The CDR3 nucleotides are TGTGCCAGCAGTACCCGTTTCCGGGAACAGTACGTC. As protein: CASSTRFREQYV.

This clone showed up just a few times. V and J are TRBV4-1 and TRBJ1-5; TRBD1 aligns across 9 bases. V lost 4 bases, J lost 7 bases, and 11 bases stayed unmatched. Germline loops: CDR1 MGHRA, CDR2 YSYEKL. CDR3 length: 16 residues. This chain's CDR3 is CASSPLVTGGDQPQHF. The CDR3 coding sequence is TGCGCCAGCAGCCCCCTCGTCACAGGGGGCGACCAGCCCCAGCATTTT.

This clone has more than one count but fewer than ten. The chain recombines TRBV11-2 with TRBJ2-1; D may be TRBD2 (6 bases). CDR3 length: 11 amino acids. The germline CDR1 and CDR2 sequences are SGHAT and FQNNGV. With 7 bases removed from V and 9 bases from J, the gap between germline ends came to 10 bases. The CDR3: CASKAGFEQFF. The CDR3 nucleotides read TGTGCCAGCAAGGCGGGATTTGAGCAGTTCTTC.

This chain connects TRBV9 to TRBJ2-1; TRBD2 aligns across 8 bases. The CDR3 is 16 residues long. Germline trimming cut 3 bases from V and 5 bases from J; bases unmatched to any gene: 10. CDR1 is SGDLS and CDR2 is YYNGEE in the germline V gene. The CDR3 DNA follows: TGTGCCAGCAGCGGTAGCGGGACCCACCCGAACAATGAGCAGTTCTTC. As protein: CASSGSGTHPNNEQFF.

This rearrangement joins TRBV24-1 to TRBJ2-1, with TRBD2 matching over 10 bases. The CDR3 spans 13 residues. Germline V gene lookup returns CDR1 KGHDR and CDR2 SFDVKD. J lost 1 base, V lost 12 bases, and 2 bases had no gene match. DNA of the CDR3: TGTGCCGCTAGCGGGAGTTCCTACAATGAGCAGTTCTTC. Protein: CAASGSSYNEQFF.

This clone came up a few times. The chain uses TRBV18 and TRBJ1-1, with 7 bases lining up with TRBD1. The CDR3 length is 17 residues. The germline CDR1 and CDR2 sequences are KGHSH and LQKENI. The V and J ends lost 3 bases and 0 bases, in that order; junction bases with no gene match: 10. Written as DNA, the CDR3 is TGTGCCAGCTCACCGCAGGGGACAGCATCCATGAACACTGAAGCTTTCTTT. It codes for CASSPQGTASMNTEAFF.

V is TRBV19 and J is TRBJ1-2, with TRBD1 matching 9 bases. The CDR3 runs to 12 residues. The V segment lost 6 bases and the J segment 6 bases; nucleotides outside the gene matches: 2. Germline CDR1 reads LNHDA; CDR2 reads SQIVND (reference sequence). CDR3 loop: CASRTGGNGYTF. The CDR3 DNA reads TGTGCCAGTAGGACAGGGGGGAATGGCTACACCTTC.

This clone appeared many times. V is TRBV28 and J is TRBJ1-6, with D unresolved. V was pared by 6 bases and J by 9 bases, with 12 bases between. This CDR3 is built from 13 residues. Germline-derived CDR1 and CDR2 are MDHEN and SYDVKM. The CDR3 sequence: CASSVRGTSPLHF. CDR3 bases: TGTGCCAGCAGCGTCCGCGGTACTTCACCCCTCCACTTT.

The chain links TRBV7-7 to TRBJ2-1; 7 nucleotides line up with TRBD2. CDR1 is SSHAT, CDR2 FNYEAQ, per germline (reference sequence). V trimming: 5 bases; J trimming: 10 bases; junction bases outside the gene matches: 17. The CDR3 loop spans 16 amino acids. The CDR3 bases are TGTGCCAGCAGCGCCCGGGCTAGCGGTTTTCAGGGAGAGCAGTTCTTC. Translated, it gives CASSARASGFQGEQFF. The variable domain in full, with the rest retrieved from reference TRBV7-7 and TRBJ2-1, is GAGVSQSPRYKVTKRGQDVTLRCDPISSHATLYWYQQALGQGPEFLTYFNYEAQPDKSGLPSDRFSAERPEGSISTLTIQRTEQRDSAMYRCASSARASGFQGEQFFGPGTRLTVL.

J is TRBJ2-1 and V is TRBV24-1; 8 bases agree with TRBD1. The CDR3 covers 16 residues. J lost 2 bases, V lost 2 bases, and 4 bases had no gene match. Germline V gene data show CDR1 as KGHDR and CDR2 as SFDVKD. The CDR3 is CATSDYRGNTYNEQFF. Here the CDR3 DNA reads TGTGCCACCAGTGATTACAGGGGGAATACCTACAATGAGCAGTTCTTC.

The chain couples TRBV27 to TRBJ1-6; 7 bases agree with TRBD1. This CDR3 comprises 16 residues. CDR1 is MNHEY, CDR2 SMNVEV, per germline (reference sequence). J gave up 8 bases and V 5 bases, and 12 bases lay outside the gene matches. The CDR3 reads CASSTPLTGYHSPLHF. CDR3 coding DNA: TGTGCCAGCAGTACCCCCCTGACAGGGTACCATTCACCCCTCCACTTT.

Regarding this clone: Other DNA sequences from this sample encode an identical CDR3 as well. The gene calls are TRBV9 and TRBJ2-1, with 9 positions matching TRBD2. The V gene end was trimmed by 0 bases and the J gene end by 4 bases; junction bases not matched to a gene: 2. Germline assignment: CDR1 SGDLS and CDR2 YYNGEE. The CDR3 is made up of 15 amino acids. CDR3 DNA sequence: TGTGCCAGCAGCGTAGGACTAGCGGAGTACAATGAGCAGTTCTTC. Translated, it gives CASSVGLAEYNEQFF.

The chain's CDR3 is CASSQGGQDVYGYTF. The CDR3 nucleotides read TGTGCCAGCAGCCAAGGGGGACAGGATGTCTATGGCTACACCTTC. The rearrangement uses TRBV7-9 and TRBJ1-2; 8 bases are a match to TRBD1. The germline gives CDR1 SEHNR, CDR2 FQNEAQ (reference sequence). The length of the CDR3 is 15 residues. J was trimmed by 4 bases and V by 5 bases; bases with no gene match: 9. The variable domain in full, with the rest retrieved from reference TRBV7-9 and TRBJ1-2, is DTGVSQNPRHKITKRGQNVTFRCDPISEHNRLYWYRQTLGQGPEFLTYFQNEAQLEKSRLLSDRFSAERPKGSFSTLEIQRTEQGDSAMYLCASSQGGQDVYGYTFGSGTRLTVV.

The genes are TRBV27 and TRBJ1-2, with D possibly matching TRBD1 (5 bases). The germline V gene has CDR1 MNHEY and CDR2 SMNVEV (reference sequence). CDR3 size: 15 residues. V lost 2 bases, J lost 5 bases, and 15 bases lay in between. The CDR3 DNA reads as TGTGCCAGCAGTTTAGGGCAGGATGGGGGGTATGGCTACACCTTC. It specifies CASSLGQDGGYGYTF.

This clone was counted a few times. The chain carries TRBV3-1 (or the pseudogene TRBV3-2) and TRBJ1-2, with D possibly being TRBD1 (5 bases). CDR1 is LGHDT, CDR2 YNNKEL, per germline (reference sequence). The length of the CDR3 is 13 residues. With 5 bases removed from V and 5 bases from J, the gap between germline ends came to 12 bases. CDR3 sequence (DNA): TGTGCCAGCAGCTCCGGCCAGGGTTATGGCTACACCTTC. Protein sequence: CASSSGQGYGYTF.

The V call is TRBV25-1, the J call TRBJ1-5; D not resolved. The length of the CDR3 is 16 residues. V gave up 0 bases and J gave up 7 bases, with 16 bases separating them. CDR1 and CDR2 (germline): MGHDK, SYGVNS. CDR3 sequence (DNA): TGTGCCAGCAGTGAATATGGGTTTGGAGGTGAGCAGCCCCAGCATTTT. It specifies CASSEYGFGGEQPQHF. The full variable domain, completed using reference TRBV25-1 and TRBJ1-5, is EADIYQTPRYLVIGTGKKITLECSQTMGHDKMYWYQQDPGMELHLIHYSYGVNSTEKGDLSSESTVSRIRTEHFPLTLESARPSHTSQYLCASSEYGFGGEQPQHFGDGTRLSIL.

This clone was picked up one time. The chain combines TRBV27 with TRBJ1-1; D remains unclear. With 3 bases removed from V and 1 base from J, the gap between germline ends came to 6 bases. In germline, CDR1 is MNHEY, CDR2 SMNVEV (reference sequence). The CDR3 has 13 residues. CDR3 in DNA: TGTGCCAGCAGTTTCGGAGCGAACACTGAAGCTTTCTTT. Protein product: CASSFGANTEAFF.

The CDR3 reads CASSHSAGQLYEQYF. In DNA form, the CDR3 reads TGTGCCAGCTCACACTCCGCAGGACAGCTATACGAGCAGTACTTC. The V call is TRBV18, the J call TRBJ2-7; a possible D gene is TRBD1 (6 bases). Per germline, CDR1 KGHSH and CDR2 LQKENI. Trimming removed 4 bases from V and 4 bases from J, with 17 bases in between. The CDR3 extends over 15 amino acids.

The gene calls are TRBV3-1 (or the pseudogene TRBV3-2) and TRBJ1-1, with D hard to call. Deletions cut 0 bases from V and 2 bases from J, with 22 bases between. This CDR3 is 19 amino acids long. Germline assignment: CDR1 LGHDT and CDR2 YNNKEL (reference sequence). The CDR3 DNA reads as TGTGCCAGCAGCCAAGACTGCCCCGCGGAGTCCGAAGAAAACACTGAAGCTTTCTTT. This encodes CASSQDCPAESEENTEAFF.

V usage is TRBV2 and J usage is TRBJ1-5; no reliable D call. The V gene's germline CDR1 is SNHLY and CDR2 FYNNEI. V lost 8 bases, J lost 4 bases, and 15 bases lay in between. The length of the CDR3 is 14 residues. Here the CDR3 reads CASRGRTDNQPQHF. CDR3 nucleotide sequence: TGTGCCAGCCGAGGGCGGACGGATAATCAGCCCCAGCATTTT.

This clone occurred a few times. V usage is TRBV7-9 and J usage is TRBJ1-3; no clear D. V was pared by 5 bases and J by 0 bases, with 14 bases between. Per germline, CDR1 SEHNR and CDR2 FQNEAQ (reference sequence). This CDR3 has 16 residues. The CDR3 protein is CASSAPRGSSGNTIYF. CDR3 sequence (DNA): TGTGCCAGCAGCGCCCCGCGAGGGAGCTCTGGAAACACCATATATTTT.

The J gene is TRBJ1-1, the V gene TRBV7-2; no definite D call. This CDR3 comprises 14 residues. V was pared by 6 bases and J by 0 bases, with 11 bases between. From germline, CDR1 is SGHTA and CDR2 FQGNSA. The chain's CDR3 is CASSLNPMNTEAFF. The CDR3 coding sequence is TGTGCCAGCAGTCTAAATCCGATGAACACTGAAGCTTTCTTT.

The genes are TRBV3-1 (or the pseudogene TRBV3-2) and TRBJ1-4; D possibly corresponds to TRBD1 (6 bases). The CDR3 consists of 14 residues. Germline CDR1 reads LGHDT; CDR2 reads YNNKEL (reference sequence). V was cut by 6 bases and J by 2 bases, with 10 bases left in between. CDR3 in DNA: TGTGCCAGCAGAGAGACAGGCACTAATGAAAAACTGTTTTTT. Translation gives CASRETGTNEKLFF.

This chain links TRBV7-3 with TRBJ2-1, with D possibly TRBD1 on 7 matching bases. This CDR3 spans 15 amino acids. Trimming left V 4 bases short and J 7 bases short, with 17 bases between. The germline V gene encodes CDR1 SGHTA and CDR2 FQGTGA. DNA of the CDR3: TGTGCCAGCAGCTCTCAGGGGGGAATCGGAAATGAGCAGTTCTTC. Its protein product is CASSSQGGIGNEQFF.

CDR3 sequence (DNA): TGTGCCAGCAGCCGAACAGGGGGCGCGGGTCAGCCCCAGCATTTT. Translating gives CASSRTGGAGQPQHF. This rearrangement joins TRBV7-9 to TRBJ1-5, with 9 bases matching TRBD1. Germline loops: CDR1 SEHNR, CDR2 FQNEAQ (reference sequence). The junction had 8 bases not matched to a gene; V was cut back by 5 bases and J by 6 bases. The CDR3 totals 15 residues.

CDR3 amino acids: CAWSVRGNTEAFF. CDR3 DNA: TGTGCCTGGAGTGTAAGGGGGAACACTGAAGCTTTCTTT. The chain combines TRBV30 with TRBJ1-1, with D perhaps matching TRBD1 (5 bases). Trimming stripped 0 bases from V and 1 base from J, with 6 bases between. The CDR3 loop spans 13 amino acids. CDR1 and CDR2 (germline): GTSNPN, SVGIG (reference sequence).

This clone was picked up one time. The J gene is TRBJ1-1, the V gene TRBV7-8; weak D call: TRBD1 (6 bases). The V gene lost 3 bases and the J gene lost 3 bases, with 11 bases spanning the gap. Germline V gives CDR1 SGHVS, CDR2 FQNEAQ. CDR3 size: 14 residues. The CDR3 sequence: CASSFGQLDTEAFF. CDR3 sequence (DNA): TGTGCCAGCAGCTTTGGACAGCTGGACACTGAAGCTTTCTTT.

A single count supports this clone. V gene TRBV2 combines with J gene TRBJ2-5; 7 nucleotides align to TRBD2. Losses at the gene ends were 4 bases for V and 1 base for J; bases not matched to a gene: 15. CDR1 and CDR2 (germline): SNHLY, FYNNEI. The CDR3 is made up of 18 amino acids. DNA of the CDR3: TGTGCCAGCAGTGTCTCTCGTACCACGGGCGGGAGCCAAGAGACCCAGTACTTC. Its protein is CASSVSRTTGGSQETQYF.